This T cell receptor (beta chain) was captured in a study of blood T cell repertoires in COVID-19. Study-wide context: Acute-phase and convalescent COVID-19 samples originated in the United States, Italy and Spain. T cells, B-cell-depleted T cells, or PBMCs provided the cDNA or gDNA that served as material.

This clone was counted once. Per the original methods: Nucleated cell counts were estimated from reference gene primer amplification. Produced via immunoSEQ multiplex PCR; TCRdb's table is partial and in-frame only. That table is the source of V, J and clone size, and D and trimming were worked out from the DNA. The sample contains roughly 190,000 clones, roughly 80% of which appear only once. CDR1 MGHRA and CDR2 YSYEKL come from the germline V gene. The ends were cut back, 1 base at V and 3 bases at J, with 7 bases in the middle. The CDR3 consists of 14 residues. The clonotype originates from a woman between 50 and 59 years old with acute or convalescent COVID-19. The chain joins TRBV4-1 to TRBJ2-4; D is possibly TRBD1 (5 bases). The sample was peripheral blood. CDR3 bases: TGCGCCAGCAGCCAAGGAACAGGCAAAAACATTCAGTACTTC. Translated: CASSQGTGKNIQYF.